This paragraph covers one T cell receptor (beta chain) sequence. Its target antigen remains unknown. No base qualities exist here, and no much larger clone lies one base off it. The library came from the immunoSEQ multiplex PCR assay. A mixture of 60 forward primers for TCR Vbeta segments and 13 reverse primers for TCR Jbeta segments was used in the multiplex PCR. Amplification of the CDR3 region of rearranged TCR beta genes was performed with a multiplex PCR assay on genomic DNA. On the Illumina HiSeq System, the amplified TCR beta libraries were sequenced as 87-base-pair reads. Concerning the study's data processing: In a later analysis, around 80 million unique TCR beta chains were counted across the 690 or so repertoires, and some 10 million of these chains were shared by at least two donors. A nearest-neighbor algorithm error-corrected the raw reads and collapsed the reads into unique sequences, merging closely related sequences to remove PCR and sequencing errors. Alignment of CDR3 sequences to IMGT reference sequences was used to assign V, D and J gene segments. For a sequence to be retained, a match of at least six nucleotides was required to both a V gene segment and a J gene segment. A rearrangement counted as productive if the CDR3 had no stop codons and remained in frame with V and J, and every other rearrangement counted as non-productive. Following IMGT convention, CDR3 was defined as the stretch from the second conserved V-encoded cysteine up to the conserved J-encoded phenylalanine. The earlier analysis of fewer than 700 of the donors excluded sequences that lacked an unambiguous match to a single V gene segment. In an earlier analysis of several hundred of the donors, V segments were called functional above 56.7% productive rearrangements and were called segregating when the between-donor standard deviation exceeded 5%. A statistical classification framework was built for diagnosing cytomegalovirus status from the catalog of TCR beta chain sequences. In a later analysis, V and J genes were assigned by comparing TCR nucleotide sequences against IMGT/GENE-DB human TR gene sequences. Using the TCRdist pipeline, a later analysis assigned CDR3 sequences along with most-parsimonious VDJ recombination scenarios. In a later analysis, each TCR beta chain was defined by its CDR3 amino acid sequence together with its V-gene family, and reads without a unique V-gene family were excluded. In a later analysis, 450 to 600 highly shared, low-generation-probability nucleotide sequences were removed to address suspected cross-contamination and a sequencing artifact. A later analysis calculated a clonal expansion index for each public chain from normalized within-repertoire ranks of inferred template counts. In a later analysis, generation probabilities were computed with a VDJ recombination model fitted to out-of-frame rearrangements, and the resulting probabilities were checked against IGoR. In a later analysis, hypergeometric tests were used to score TCR-TCR, TCR-HLA and TCR-CMV co-occurrence, with a repertoire-size bias correction applied to TCR pairs. To estimate false discovery rates, a later analysis permuted the HLA or CMV assignments 20 times. In a later analysis, co-occurring TCRs were grouped with DBSCAN, and TCRdist sequence similarity was added when clustering was performed within HLA-allele-positive subsets. Repertoires with fewer than 30,000 or more than 120,000 public chains, plus five repertoires with anomalous nucleotide sharing, were excluded from co-occurrence clustering. Sourced from immuneACCESS, this table was stored by TCRdb with only in-frame sequences that have V and J called. A share of the clones is absent; for the studies checked, an unresolved V gene accounts for under half, and the remainder has no known explanation. V and J calls and clone size come straight from that table; D and trimming were deduced from the DNA. A total of 200,000 to 250,000 clones appear in this sample, about 89% of them only once. More than 0.8% of the sample belongs to the ten largest clones.

In total, around 600 healthy bone marrow donors made up the cohort. All cohort members were sampled while nominally healthy, although unrecorded immune exposures were likely present. The donor tested CMV seronegative and was one of the 352 seronegative cohort members. A peripheral blood sample was provided by each donor, and peripheral blood mononuclear cells were used for TCR beta sequencing. The Qiagen DNeasy Blood Extraction Kit was used to extract genomic DNA from the blood cell samples. The sample comes from a study of cytomegalovirus exposure and HLA in healthy donors (dated by TCRdb to about 2017). Background for the entire study: In an earlier analysis of roughly 500 of the donors, 276 Gb of sequence data and about 110 million unique TCR beta sequences from 180 million or so T cells were reported. An early release that covered roughly 600 HLA-typed donors contained approximately 320 gigabases of sequencing data and some 87 million unique TCR sequences. Of the roughly 400 genotyped donors, 81% were placed in the genetic ancestry cluster associated with self-reported Caucasian donors. The study aimed to test whether signatures of past pathogen exposure could be identified by cataloging public T cell receptors. Using immunosequencing, the study profiled T cell repertoires from around 680 subjects and related those repertoires to cytomegalovirus serostatus. Along with the roughly 670-subject first cohort, a separate validation cohort of over a hundred different subjects was used. High-throughput TCR immunosequencing, statistical association of individual TCRs with disease status, and machine learning were combined to predict cytomegalovirus infection status. A later analysis re-analyzed previously published TCR beta repertoires from hundreds of donors and added high-resolution HLA genotyping to study TCR occurrence patterns. In the later analysis, no new phenotypic data were used to find candidate immune exposures; instead, reliance was placed on TCR beta sequences and their occurrence across donors. An earlier analysis of approximately 630 of the donors applied high-throughput TCR beta sequencing to assess whether each TCR beta V gene segment acted as functional or pseudogenic. Donor age, sex, ethnicity and CMV serostatus were collected together with the repertoire data. In a later genetic analysis, genome-wide SNP genotypes for about 65% of the roughly 700 donors were used, and that subset was treated as a discovery cohort. Every discovery cohort repertoire had been produced on one sequencing platform. HLA typing included class I and class II loci at four-digit resolution. The number of donors typed differed by locus, with roughly 620-630 for A, B, C, DRB1 and DQB1, 522 for DQA1, 606 for DPA1, and around 450 for DPB1. Because of strong linkage in the cohort, 4 to 6 DR-DQ haplotypes were treated as single units for association and clustering. On average, roughly 250,000 unique TCR beta nucleotide sequences were sequenced per donor among fewer than 500 genotyped donors of the cohort, with 15% to 20% of those sequences being non-productive.

CDR1 and CDR2, per the germline V gene, are ENHRY and SYGVKD. Reading from cysteine to phenylalanine, the CDR3 counts 14 amino acids. Just CDR3 DNA is preserved here, 42 bases in frame from base 1. Here V drops 5 bases and J drops 5 bases, and the junction holds 5 bases not matched to any gene. General conclusions and limits of the study: In a later analysis, most CMV-associated TCR beta chains were found to appear HLA-restricted, with HLA associations seemingly driven largely by CMV exposure. In the study, some 160 TCR beta chains were listed as associated with cytomegalovirus. When HLA alleles, especially DR and DQ, strongly co-occurred, attributing TCR associations to individual alleles was difficult. In a later analysis, HLA-associated TCR beta chains were found to be more clonally expanded and to have lower generation probabilities than equally common non-associated chains. In a later analysis, TCR association rates were found to vary across HLA loci, with the most associated TCRs seen for DRB1 alleles and the fewest for HLA-C alleles. Roughly uniform sequencing depth across donors was assumed in presence/absence analyses, although this assumption may not hold. Because counts were too low, seventeen rarely observed V segments, including chromosome 9 orphons, were excluded from the earlier analysis of fewer than 650 of the donors. The classifier was reported to diagnose cytomegalovirus status with high specificity and sensitivity in both the original and validation cohorts. Specific HLA alleles were associated with over 15,000 TCR beta sequences at a false discovery rate of 0.05 in a later analysis. HLA typing was unavailable for some donors at each locus, so association tests used only the typed subset. The 87-base-pair reads could not distinguish some IMGT-functional V segments, including TRBV6-2 and TRBV6-3, so those segments were excluded. According to a later analysis, parvovirus B19, influenza, CMV and Epstein-Barr virus appeared linked to several top co-occurrence clusters. The cohort was sequenced for TCR beta chains only, and without alpha or paired-chain data the features that could be detected were limited. While some public TCRs were present in many individuals, most TCR sequences turned up only very rarely across donors. For the cohort, immune exposure information was limited to CMV serostatus. In a later genetic analysis, a missense DCLRE1C variant was associated with V-gene and J-gene trimming of TCR beta chains, and the association was replicated in an independent cohort. The sequencing pipeline was judged likely to have produced a cluster of highly shared sequence variants as a technical artifact. Compared with the 666-donor mean, donors in an Asian-associated ancestry cluster had fewer N-insertions in productive TCRs, according to a later genetic analysis. In an earlier analysis of 587 of the donors, most TCR beta V segments appeared in productive rearrangements about 90% or about 30% of the time, broadly matching IMGT annotations. It was suggested by the authors that the approach could potentially be generalized to other disease states and immunological phenotypes. A further reported finding was that TCR beta sequences accurately predicted the HLA-A and HLA-B alleles for most subjects in the first cohort. In vitro tests confirmed that a few of the cytomegalovirus-associated TCR beta chains recognize cytomegalovirus antigens. Linkage disequilibrium might explain the correlated functional status among segregating V segments, but an unknown experimental factor could not be ruled out.

Rearrangement joined TRBV10-3 to TRBJ1-5; 8 middle bases align to TRBD1. This clonotype was obtained from a woman between 18 and 29 years old in good health and CMV-seronegative. The sequencing sample was made of PBMCs. In nucleotide form, the sequence is TGTGCCATCAGTCCACAGACAGGGGATCAGCCCCAGCATTTT. Translated, this is CAISPQTGDQPQHF.